This T cell receptor (beta chain) emerged from a study of blood T cell repertoires in COVID-19. Overall study: Sample material is recorded as cDNA or gDNA derived from T cells, B-cell-depleted T cells, or PBMCs.

The CDR3 runs 14 residues. From germline, CDR1 is SNHLY and CDR2 FYNNEI. The trim removed 6 bases at V and 4 bases at J, leaving 8 bases unmatched. The repertoire was sequenced with immunoSEQ multiplex PCR; TCRdb's copy has only in-frame clones and lacks some. The sample contains roughly 250,000 clones, around 90% of which appear only once. This clone showed up just a few times. J is TRBJ2-7 and V is TRBV2, with 8 nucleotides matching TRBD1. This receptor was obtained from a woman aged 40 to 55 who had been exposed to COVID-19. The sequenced material came from PBMCs or T cells enriched from blood (not recorded which). The CDR3, as DNA: TGTGCCAGCAGACAAGGACAGGGCCGTTACGAGCAGTACGTC. Translated: CASRQGQGRYEQYV.